This T cell receptor beta chain was identified in a study of beta chain features in type 1 diabetes listed by TCRdb under 2018. Some background on the complete study: Mean age, gender distribution, total cell number and subset yield did not differ between patients and healthy donors. Regulatory and stem cell-like memory subsets were obtained from only 8 patients and roughly eight healthy donors, while naive and central memory subsets were obtained from all 28 donors. The study compared the TCRB repertoires of sorted circulating CD4+ T cell subsets in recently diagnosed type 1 diabetes patients with those in matched healthy donors. A total of 100 million to 110 million sorted cells were examined across all samples, and a strong correlation was observed between cell number per subset and RNA yield.

Each donor gave one peripheral blood draw, approximately 0.11 L on average, collected into heparinised tubes. A BD FACSAria II and a panel including CD45RO, CCR7, CD25, CD127, CD95 and CD27 were used to sort naive, central memory, regulatory and stem cell-like memory CD4+ T cells. Purity was above 95% for every sorted population. PBMCs were isolated immediately by Lymphoprep density gradient centrifugation and stained directly without culture. So that batch effects would be minimized, each experiment stained and sorted samples in pairs, pairing one healthy donor with one patient. The entire amount of isolated RNA was reverse transcribed using the High Capacity cDNA Reverse Transcription Kit, so the sequenced TCRB transcripts were expressed ones. Deep immunoSEQ sequencing was applied to naive, central memory and regulatory T cell samples, giving an average of around 3.4 million total reads per sample. After sorted cells were lysed in RLT buffer, RNA was extracted with DNase-treated RNeasy Micro or Mini kits, with the choice depending on cell number. To prevent cross-contamination, each cell subset was processed individually, whereas patient and healthy donor samples were processed jointly. Using the immunoSEQ multiplex PCR, TCRB sequences were amplified from cDNA into 87-bp fragments spanning the CDR3 region. Amplicons were sequenced on the Illumina HiSeq platform. The original methods were these. Synthetic template baselines were used to correct PCR bias computationally, reads within Hamming distance 2 were collapsed together, and singletons that could not be merged were discarded. Reads were aligned to IMGT to assign V, D and J genes, CDR3 length, and insertions or deletions at six rearrangement sites. Within each subset, clonotype counts were normalized to sorted cell number, after which true diversity and Gini coefficients were computed with the tcR R package. The overlap coefficient, calculated on TCRB nucleotide sequences, was used to quantify repertoire sharing. Out-of-frame TCRB sequences from naive cells were analyzed as a proxy for the pre-selection repertoire. TCRdb took this table from immuneACCESS and kept in-frame rearrangements with V and J called. Such tables lack part of the clones; where checked against another copy, unresolved V genes explain under half of the gap, and the rest is unexplained. V, J and clone size are those of that table, while D and trimming were read from the DNA. This sample comprises 630,000 or so clones, roughly an eighth of them detected only once. Of the sample, just under 0.04% is held by the ten largest clones.

This clone appeared a few times. There is no known antigen for this receptor. Nothing much larger sits one base from this clone, and base qualities are not available. The paper as a whole reports these results and caveats: Fewer insertions and more nucleotide deletions at VDJ recombination sites were observed in patients with type 1 diabetes, implying thymic rearrangement abnormalities. Naive, central memory and regulatory TCRB repertoires appeared to be more similar among patients than among healthy donors. A moderate but significant shortening of TCRB CDR3 length was observed in type 1 diabetes patients in all four CD4+ subsets. Because small numbers of individuals were included in the HLA sub-analyses, any influence of HLA type on TCRB rearrangement was left unresolved. PCR might favor shorter templates, but patient and control samples were amplified and corrected together, so any skew would affect both groups equally. Because cDNA was sequenced instead of genomic DNA, highly expressing activated cells could be over-represented, though the groups showed no difference in activation or CD3 levels.

The cysteine opens and the phenylalanine closes a CDR3 of 15 amino acids. Of all the DNA, just the CDR3 is kept, 45 bases in frame from base 1. V loses 3 bases, J loses 1 base, and the germline ends lie 12 bases apart. According to the germline V gene, CDR1 reads KGHSH and CDR2 reads LQKENI. The specimen was naive CD4+ T cells from blood. The cell subset or site label of this sample denotes: true naive CD4+ T cells. The V gene is TRBV18 and the J gene is TRBJ1-1, with the D segment identity uncertain. The TCR originated in a man aged 18-30 years with type 1 diabetes. Here is the DNA: TGTGCCAGCTCACCCCAGGAGGGTCCGAACACTGAAGCTTTCTTT. The encoded protein is CASSPQEGPNTEAFF.